The 24 T cell receptor beta chains in this list originate from one sample, sequenced in a study of T cell changes during pregnancy in multiple sclerosis. Generated by immunoSEQ multiplex PCR, the TCRdb table keeps only in-frame clones and is missing some. Of approximately 70,000 clones in the sample, approximately 95% were seen once. Sample: CD4+ T cells from peripheral blood mononuclear cells, taken after pregnancy. The source of these receptors is a female donor with multiple sclerosis, enrolled in a pregnancy study.

In this sample, this clone turned up once. The V call is TRBV30, the J call TRBJ2-2; 7 bases fit TRBD2. This CDR3 comprises 11 residues. The germline gives CDR1 GTSNPN, CDR2 SVGIG (reference sequence). After removal of 8 bases from V and 4 bases from J, the junction contained 1 base not matched to a gene. Here the CDR3 reads CARGGTGELFF. The CDR3, as DNA: TGTGCCCGCGGGGGCACCGGGGAGCTGTTTTTT.

V is TRBV7-2 and J is TRBJ2-7; 8 nucleotides match TRBD1. Germline loops: CDR1 SGHTA, CDR2 FQGNSA. V lost 4 bases and J lost 1; bases outside the gene matches: 9. The CDR3 extends over 16 amino acids. The CDR3 protein is CASSSRGGQVSYEQYF. The CDR3 DNA reads TGTGCCAGCAGCTCGCGAGGGGGACAGGTGTCCTACGAGCAGTACTTC.

The V call is TRBV6-6, the J call TRBJ2-2, with 8 bases aligning to TRBD1. Looked up from germline, CDR1 is MNHNY and CDR2 is SVGAGI (reference sequence). J gave up 5 bases and V 7 bases, and 9 bases lay outside the gene matches. The CDR3 spans 15 residues. Here the CDR3 reads CASTEQGGGTGELFF. The CDR3 coding sequence is TGTGCCAGCACCGAACAGGGGGGTGGGACCGGGGAGCTGTTTTTT.

The rearrangement links TRBV10-2 to TRBJ1-6; D is undetermined. The CDR3 covers 13 residues. CDR1 WSHSY and CDR2 SAAADI come from the germline V gene. V lost 8 bases and J 5 bases, leaving 10 bases between the germline ends. CDR3 loop: CASPPEHNSPLHF. The DNA of the CDR3 is TGCGCCAGCCCCCCGGAGCATAATTCACCCCTCCACTTT.

V usage is TRBV5-1 and J usage is TRBJ2-1; D may be TRBD1 (5 bases). Trimming cost V 0 bases and J 0 bases, with 7 bases left between them. The length of the CDR3 is 15 residues. CDR1 and CDR2 from the germline V gene are SGHRS and YFSETQ. The CDR3 region is CASSLGQSSYNEQFF. The CDR3 bases are TGCGCCAGCAGCTTGGGACAGAGCTCCTACAATGAGCAGTTCTTC.

The chain combines TRBV29-1 with TRBJ2-2, with D tentatively TRBD1 (5 bases). CDR1 is SQVTM and CDR2 is ANQGSEA in the germline V gene. CDR3 size: 12 residues. V lost 6 bases and J lost 8, with 13 bases in between. This CDR3 is CSVATGPGELFF. The DNA of the CDR3 is TGCAGCGTGGCAACAGGACCGGGGGAGCTGTTTTTT.

The table lists this clone with a count of one. The chain employs TRBV9 and TRBJ2-1; D ambiguous. The V gene lost 2 bases and the J gene lost 12 bases, with 18 bases spanning the gap. CDR3 length: 14 residues. Germline V lookup: CDR1 SGDLS, CDR2 YYNGEE. The CDR3 is CASSVRLFGSGQFF. In DNA, the CDR3 is TGTGCCAGCAGCGTCCGACTCTTTGGGTCTGGGCAGTTCTTC.

The chain employs TRBV25-1 and TRBJ2-7, with D possibly TRBD2 on 5 matching bases. The germline CDR1 and CDR2 sequences are MGHDK and SYGVNS. V lost 7 bases to trimming and J lost 3 bases, with 7 bases between them. CDR3 length equals 11 residues. The CDR3 reads CASTAGYEQYF. The CDR3 DNA reads as TGTGCCAGCACGGCGGGCTACGAGCAGTACTTC.

The gene calls are TRBV15 and TRBJ2-1; perhaps TRBD2 as D (5 bases). V lost 8 bases and J 6 bases, leaving 11 bases between the germline ends. The CDR3 is 12 residues long. Germline assignment: CDR1 LNHNV and CDR2 YYDKDF (reference sequence). The CDR3 DNA reads TGTGCCACCGGTAGGAGGAGCAATGAGCAGTTCTTC. Translating it yields CATGRRSNEQFF.

This sequence joins TRBV5-5 and TRBJ2-7; weak D call: TRBD1 (6 bases). The V end was cut by 0 bases, the J end by 6 bases, with 10 bases between. Germline-derived CDR1 and CDR2 are SGHKS and YYEKEE (reference sequence). The CDR3 loop spans 13 amino acids. CDR3 sequence (DNA): TGTGCCAGCAGCTTGGTGGGGGCCTCCGAGCAGTACTTC. Amino acid sequence: CASSLVGASEQYF.

CDR3 protein: CASSLAGTSGYEQYF. The CDR3 DNA reads as TGTGCCAGCAGCTTGGCCGGGACTAGCGGCTACGAGCAGTACTTC. The rearrangement uses TRBV5-4 and TRBJ2-7, with 11 bases fitting TRBD2. With 0 bases clipped from V and 3 bases from J, the junction kept 2 bases outside the gene matches. The CDR3 has 15 amino acids. Germline CDR1 is SGHNT and CDR2 is YYREEE (reference sequence).

This clone was counted a few times. The V call is TRBV7-2, the J call TRBJ1-1, with 7 bases that match TRBD1. CDR1 is SGHTA and CDR2 is FQGNSA in the germline V gene. V was pared by 6 bases and J by 0 bases, with 7 bases of the junction left unmatched. The CDR3 has 15 residues. The CDR3 sequence is CASSLSTGVNTEAFF. The CDR3 region has the DNA TGTGCCAGCAGTCTCAGTACAGGGGTGAACACTGAAGCTTTCTTT.

This clone was found once. V and J are TRBV11-2 and TRBJ2-7; 8 nucleotides agree with TRBD2. Germline values: CDR1 SGHAT, CDR2 FQNNGV. CDR3 length: 16 amino acids. V lost 5 bases, J lost 6 bases, and 15 bases stayed unmatched. The CDR3 region has the DNA TGTGCCAGCAGCCCCTTCCTCAGCGGGAGACATGGCGAGCAGTACTTC. It encodes CASSPFLSGRHGEQYF.

The chain is built from TRBV11-1 and TRBJ2-3, with 10 bases that match TRBD2. This CDR3 has 16 residues. Germline V gene data show CDR1 as SGHAT and CDR2 as FQDESV (reference sequence). Losses at the gene ends were 5 bases for V and 0 bases for J; bases not matched to a gene: 5. The chain's CDR3 is CASSPGLALSTDTQYF. For the CDR3, the DNA is TGTGCCAGCAGCCCGGGACTAGCGCTAAGCACAGATACGCAGTATTTT.

The chain employs TRBV27 and TRBJ2-7, with TRBD2 identical over 11 bases. Germline CDR1 reads MNHEY; CDR2 reads SMNVEV (reference sequence). Trimming took 0 bases from V and 3 from J; bases not matched to a gene: 7. The CDR3 has 17 residues. CDR3 amino acids: CASSLSASTSGIYEQYF. In nucleotides, the CDR3 is TGTGCCAGCAGTTTATCCGCCTCGACTAGCGGGATCTACGAGCAGTACTTC.

CDR3 in amino acids: CASSLAKGVYEQYF. CDR3 sequence (DNA): TGTGCCAGCAGCTTGGCGAAGGGGGTCTACGAGCAGTACTTC. The chain combines TRBV5-4 with TRBJ2-7, with a weak D call TRBD1 (6 bases). This CDR3 region has 14 residues. From germline, CDR1 is SGHNT and CDR2 YYREEE (reference sequence). Trimming removed 0 bases from V and 3 bases from J, with 10 bases in between.

The V and J genes are TRBV5-8 and TRBJ1-2; a weak D match, TRBD1 (6 bases). The germline CDR1 and CDR2 sequences are SGHTS and YDEGEE. The CDR3 consists of 12 residues. V gave up 2 bases and J gave up 8 bases, with 10 bases separating them. The CDR3 spells CASSFRTVGYTF. The DNA of the CDR3 is TGTGCCAGCAGCTTCCGGACAGTGGGCTACACCTTC.

The sample holds one count of this clone. This sequence joins TRBV6-5 and TRBJ2-1, with 11 bases matching TRBD2. Trimming at V came to 6 bases and at J to 7 bases, leaving 8 bases not matched to a gene. The CDR3 covers 15 residues. Germline V lookup: CDR1 MNHEY, CDR2 SVGAGI. CDR3 loop: CASSPEGLAENEQFF. CDR3 nucleotides: TGTGCCAGCAGCCCCGAGGGACTAGCGGAAAATGAGCAGTTCTTC.

This chain uses TRBV19 with TRBJ2-1; TRBD2 is a possible D gene (6 bases). The CDR3 runs 14 residues. With 3 bases removed from V and 8 bases from J, the gap between germline ends came to 14 bases. The germline CDR1 and CDR2 sequences are LNHDA and SQIVND (reference sequence). The CDR3 loop is CASSMLKGGDEQFF. The CDR3 DNA follows: TGTGCCAGTAGTATGCTGAAGGGAGGAGATGAGCAGTTCTTC.

This clone was observed a single time. V gene TRBV4-1 combines with J gene TRBJ2-7; a possible D gene is TRBD1 (6 bases). Trimming took off 1 base at V and 2 bases at J, with 15 bases between the two ends. Germline-derived CDR1 and CDR2 are MGHRA and YSYEKL. This CDR3 contains 16 residues. The CDR3 DNA reads TGCGCCAGCAGCCAAGGGGGCAGGGGTTTTCCCTACGAGCAGTACTTC. This gives the protein CASSQGGRGFPYEQYF.

The chain employs TRBV27 and TRBJ2-3; TRBD2 matches at 11 bases. The CDR3 sequence is 15 residues long. The V and J ends lost 6 bases and 6 bases, in that order; junction bases with no gene match: 8. Germline lookup yields CDR1 MNHEY and CDR2 SMNVEV (reference sequence). CDR3 bases: TGTGCCAGCAGCTTCCTAGCGGGGGGACTCGATACGCAGTATTTT. Translating it yields CASSFLAGGLDTQYF.

The V gene is TRBV30, the J gene TRBJ2-5; no clear D. Germline V gene sequence: CDR1 GTSNPN, CDR2 SVGIG (reference sequence). V was cut by 0 bases and J by 5 bases, with 4 bases left in between. The CDR3 runs to 11 residues. CDR3 region: CAWSVRETQYF. CDR3 nucleotide sequence: TGTGCCTGGAGTGTACGGGAGACCCAGTACTTC.

CDR3 nucleotides: TGCGCCAGCAGCCGAATCAGGCTAGCGGGCACCGACAATGAGCAGTTCTTC. Translating gives CASSRIRLAGTDNEQFF. The chain carries TRBV5-1 and TRBJ2-1; 8 nucleotides align to TRBD2. Germline-derived CDR1 and CDR2 are SGHRS and YFSETQ. Germline trimming cut 4 bases from V and 5 bases from J; bases unmatched to any gene: 14. This CDR3 region has 17 residues. Full variable domain (outside the CDR3, taken from reference TRBV5-1 and TRBJ2-1): KAGVTQTPRYLIKTRGQQVTLSCSPISGHRSVSWYQQTPGQGLQFLFEYFSETQRNKGNFPGRFSGRQFSNSRSEMNVSTLELGDSALYLCASSRIRLAGTDNEQFFGPGTRLTVL.

The rearrangement links TRBV18 to TRBJ2-3; D possibly corresponds to TRBD1 (6 bases). The CDR3 runs 15 residues. The V gene's germline CDR1 is KGHSH and CDR2 LQKENI. Trimming took off 3 bases at V and 0 bases at J, with 10 bases between the two ends. CDR3 region: CASSPRQGSTDTQYF. CDR3 DNA sequence: TGTGCCAGCTCACCCCGGCAGGGGAGCACAGATACGCAGTATTTT.